Listed below are T cell receptor beta chains from one sample, sequenced in a study of beta chain features in type 1 diabetes. Only in-frame clones appear in the TCRdb table, and some are missing; sequencing was by immunoSEQ multiplex PCR. Counted here are a few hundred thousand clones, approximately 30% occurring once; the ten biggest clones make up roughly 0.066%. Material: naive CD4+ T cells from blood. All receptors come from a man aged 18 to 29 in good health. Both conserved end residues are part of each CDR3.

TRBV7-9 | CASSLTDTSTDTQYF
TRBV30 | CAWGTNYEQYF
TRBV4-3 | CASSQDLAGDYFNEQFF
TRBV30 | CAWSGYRPQGKQTNTEAFF
TRBV19 | CASSHFFLAGGPHEQFF
TRBV2 | CASSGTGGGQPQHF
TRBV18 | CASSPMNEQFF
TRBV7-9 | CASSLGLITDTQYF
TRBV13 | CASSYRLRPLKLFF
TRBV30 | CAWSVTGLDGYTF
TRBV9 | CASSVGGGGETQYF
TRBV11-2 | CASSPNSVYNEQFF
TRBV2 | CASSAPRTGRNQPQHF
TRBV5-1 | CASSHPGLAGVEQFF
TRBV6-1 | CASSEIYQHF